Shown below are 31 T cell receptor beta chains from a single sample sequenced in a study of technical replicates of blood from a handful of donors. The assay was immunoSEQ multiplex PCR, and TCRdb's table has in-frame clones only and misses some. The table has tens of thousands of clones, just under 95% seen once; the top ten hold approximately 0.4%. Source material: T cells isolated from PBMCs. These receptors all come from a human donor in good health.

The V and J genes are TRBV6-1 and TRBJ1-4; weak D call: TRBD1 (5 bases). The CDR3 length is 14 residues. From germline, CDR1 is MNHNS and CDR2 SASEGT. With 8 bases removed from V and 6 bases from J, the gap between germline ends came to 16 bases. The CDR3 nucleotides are TGTGCCAGCTCGGGGGGAGGCCGCGATGAAAAACTGTTTTTT. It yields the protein CASSGGGRDEKLFF.

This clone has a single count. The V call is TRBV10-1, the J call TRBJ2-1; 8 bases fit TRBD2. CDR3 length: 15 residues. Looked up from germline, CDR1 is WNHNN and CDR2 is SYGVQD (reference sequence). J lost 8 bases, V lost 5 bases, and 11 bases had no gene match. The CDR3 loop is CASSSGTREIHEQFF. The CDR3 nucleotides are TGCGCCAGCAGTTCCGGGACTAGGGAAATCCATGAGCAGTTCTTC.

The CDR3 bases are TGTGCCAGCAGCGACTGGACTAGCGGAGCCTACAATGAGCAGTTCTTC. Translation: CASSDWTSGAYNEQFF. The chain carries TRBV9 and TRBJ2-1, with 10 positions matching TRBD2. The CDR3 contains 16 residues. Germline V gene data show CDR1 as SGDLS and CDR2 as YYNGEE. J was trimmed by 2 bases and V by 3 bases; bases with no gene match: 5.

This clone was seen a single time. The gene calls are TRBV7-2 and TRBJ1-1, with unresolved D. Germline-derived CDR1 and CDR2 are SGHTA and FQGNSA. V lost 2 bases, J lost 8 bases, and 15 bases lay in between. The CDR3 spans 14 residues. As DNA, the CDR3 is TGTGCCAGCAGCTTATACGTCTCTTCAGGCGAAGCTTTCTTT. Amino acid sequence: CASSLYVSSGEAFF.

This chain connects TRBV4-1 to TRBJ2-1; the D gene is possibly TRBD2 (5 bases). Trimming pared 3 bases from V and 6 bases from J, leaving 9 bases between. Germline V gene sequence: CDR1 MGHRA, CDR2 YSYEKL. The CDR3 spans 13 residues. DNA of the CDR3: TGCGCCAGCAGCCACCGACGGGGCAATGAGCAGTTCTTC. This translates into CASSHRRGNEQFF.

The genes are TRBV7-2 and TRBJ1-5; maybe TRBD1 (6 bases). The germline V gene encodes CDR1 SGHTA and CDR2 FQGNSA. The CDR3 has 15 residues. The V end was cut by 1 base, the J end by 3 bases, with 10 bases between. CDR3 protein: CASSLGTATNQPQHF. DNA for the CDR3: TGTGCCAGCAGCTTAGGGACAGCCACCAATCAGCCCCAGCATTTT.

CDR3 nucleotides: TGTGCCAGTGGACCAGGGCGGGGGACCACAGATACGCAGTATTTT. Protein product: CASGPGRGTTDTQYF. The chain employs TRBV19 and TRBJ2-3; TRBD2 aligns across 7 bases. This CDR3 spans 15 amino acids. From germline, CDR1 is LNHDA and CDR2 SQIVND (reference sequence). V lost 8 bases to trimming and J lost 2 bases; unmatched junction nucleotides: 10.

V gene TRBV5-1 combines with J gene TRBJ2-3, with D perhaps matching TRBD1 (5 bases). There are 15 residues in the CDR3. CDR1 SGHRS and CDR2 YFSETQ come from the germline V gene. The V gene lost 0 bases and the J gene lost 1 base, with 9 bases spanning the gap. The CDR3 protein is CASSLGREGTDTQYF. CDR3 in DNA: TGCGCCAGCAGCTTGGGCAGGGAAGGCACAGATACGCAGTATTTT.

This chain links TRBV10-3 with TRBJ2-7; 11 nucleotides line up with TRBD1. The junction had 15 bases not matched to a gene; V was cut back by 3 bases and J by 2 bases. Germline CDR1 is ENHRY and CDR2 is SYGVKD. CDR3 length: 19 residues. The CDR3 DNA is TGTGCCATCAGTGACGAGGACAGGGGGCGCGGGTATAGTCCCTACGAGCAGTACTTC. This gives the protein CAISDEDRGRGYSPYEQYF.

This chain's CDR3 is CASSRTSGRAGVEQFF. As DNA, the CDR3 is TGTGCCAGCAGTCGGACTAGCGGGAGGGCAGGGGTTGAGCAGTTCTTC. The rearrangement links TRBV6-6 to TRBJ2-1; TRBD2 matches 15 bases. The CDR3 runs 16 residues. The germline V gene has CDR1 MNHNY and CDR2 SVGAGI (reference sequence). Trimming removed 5 bases from V and 9 bases from J; junction bases left unmatched: 8.

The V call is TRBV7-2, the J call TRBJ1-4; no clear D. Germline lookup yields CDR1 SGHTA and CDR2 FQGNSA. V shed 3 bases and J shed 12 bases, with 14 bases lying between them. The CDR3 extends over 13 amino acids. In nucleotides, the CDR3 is TGTGCCAGCAGCTTTACCGCCCCCGGAGAACTGTTTTTT. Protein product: CASSFTAPGELFF.

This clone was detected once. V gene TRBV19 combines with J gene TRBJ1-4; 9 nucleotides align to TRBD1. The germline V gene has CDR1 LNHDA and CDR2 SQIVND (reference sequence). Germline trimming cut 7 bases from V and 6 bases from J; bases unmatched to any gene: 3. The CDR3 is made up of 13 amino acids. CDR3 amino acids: CASIRTGDEKLFF. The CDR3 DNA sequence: TGTGCCAGTATCCGGACAGGGGATGAAAAACTGTTTTTT.

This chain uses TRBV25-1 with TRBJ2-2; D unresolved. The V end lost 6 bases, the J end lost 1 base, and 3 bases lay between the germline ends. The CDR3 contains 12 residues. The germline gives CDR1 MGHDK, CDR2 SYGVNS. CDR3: CASSGNTGELFF. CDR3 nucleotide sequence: TGTGCCAGCAGCGGGAACACCGGGGAGCTGTTTTTT. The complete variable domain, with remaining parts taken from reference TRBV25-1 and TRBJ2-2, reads EADIYQTPRYLVIGTGKKITLECSQTMGHDKMYWYQQDPGMELHLIHYSYGVNSTEKGDLSSESTVSRIRTEHFPLTLESARPSHTSQYLCASSGNTGELFFGEGSRLTVL.

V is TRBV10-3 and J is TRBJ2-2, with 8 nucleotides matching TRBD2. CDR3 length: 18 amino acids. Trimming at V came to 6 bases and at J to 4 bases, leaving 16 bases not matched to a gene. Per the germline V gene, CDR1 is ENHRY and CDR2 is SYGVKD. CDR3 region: CAISGLLGTRRGTGELFF. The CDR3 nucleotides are TGTGCCATCAGCGGATTACTCGGGACTAGAAGAGGCACCGGGGAGCTGTTTTTT.

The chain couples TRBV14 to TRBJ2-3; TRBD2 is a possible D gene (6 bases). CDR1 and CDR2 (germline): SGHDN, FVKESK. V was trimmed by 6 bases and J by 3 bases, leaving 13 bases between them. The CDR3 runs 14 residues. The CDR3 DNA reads TGTGCCAGCAGGCCTTTAAGCGGGACAGATACGCAGTATTTT. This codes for CASRPLSGTDTQYF.

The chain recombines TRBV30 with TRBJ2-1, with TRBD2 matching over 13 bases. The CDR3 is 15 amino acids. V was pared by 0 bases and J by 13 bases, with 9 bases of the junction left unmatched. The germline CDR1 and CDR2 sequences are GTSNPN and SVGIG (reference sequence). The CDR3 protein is CAWSVGLAGEYGQFF. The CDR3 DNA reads TGTGCCTGGAGTGTAGGACTAGCGGGAGAGTATGGACAGTTCTTC.

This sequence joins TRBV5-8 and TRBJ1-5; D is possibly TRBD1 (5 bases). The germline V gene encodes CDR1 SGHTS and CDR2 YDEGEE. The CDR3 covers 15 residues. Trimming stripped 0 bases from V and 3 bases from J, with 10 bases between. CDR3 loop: CASSLAGSVNQPQHF. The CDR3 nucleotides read TGTGCCAGCAGCTTGGCAGGGTCCGTCAATCAGCCCCAGCATTTT.

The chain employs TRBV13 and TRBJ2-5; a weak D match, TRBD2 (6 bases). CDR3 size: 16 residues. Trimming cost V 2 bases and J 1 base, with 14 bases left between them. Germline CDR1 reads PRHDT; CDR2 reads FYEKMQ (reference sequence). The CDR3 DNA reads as TGTGCCAGCAGCTTAATAGCGGCACTAAGCCAAGAGACCCAGTACTTC. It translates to CASSLIAALSQETQYF.

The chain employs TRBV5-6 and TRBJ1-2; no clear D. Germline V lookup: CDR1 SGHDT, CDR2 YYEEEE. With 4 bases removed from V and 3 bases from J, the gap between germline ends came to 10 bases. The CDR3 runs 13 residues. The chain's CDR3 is CASSPASHYGYTF. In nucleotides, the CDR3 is TGTGCCAGCAGCCCTGCGAGTCACTATGGCTACACCTTC.

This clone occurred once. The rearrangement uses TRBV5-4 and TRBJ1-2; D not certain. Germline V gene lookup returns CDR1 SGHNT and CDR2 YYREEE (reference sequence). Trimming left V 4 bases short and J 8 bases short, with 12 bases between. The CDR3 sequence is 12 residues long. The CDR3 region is CASSPGMHGYTF. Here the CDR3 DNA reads TGTGCCAGCAGCCCGGGGATGCACGGCTACACCTTC.

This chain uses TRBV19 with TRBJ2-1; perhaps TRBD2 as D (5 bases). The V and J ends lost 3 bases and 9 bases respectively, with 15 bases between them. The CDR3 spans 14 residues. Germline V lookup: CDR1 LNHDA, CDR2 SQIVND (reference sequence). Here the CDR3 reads CASSMRENVGEQFF. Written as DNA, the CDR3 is TGTGCCAGTAGTATGAGGGAGAATGTAGGTGAGCAGTTCTTC.

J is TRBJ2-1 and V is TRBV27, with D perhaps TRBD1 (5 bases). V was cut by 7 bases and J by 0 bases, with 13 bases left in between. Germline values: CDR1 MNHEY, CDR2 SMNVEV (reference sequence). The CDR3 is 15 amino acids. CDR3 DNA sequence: TGTGCCAGCATGGCGGACATAAGCTCCTACAATGAGCAGTTCTTC. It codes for CASMADISSYNEQFF.

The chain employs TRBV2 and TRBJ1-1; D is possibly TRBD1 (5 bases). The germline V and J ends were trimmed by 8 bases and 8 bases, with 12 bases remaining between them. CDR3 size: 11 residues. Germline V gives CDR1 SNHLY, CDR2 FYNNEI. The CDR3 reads CASLSQGEAFF. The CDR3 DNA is TGTGCCAGCCTATCGCAGGGAGAAGCTTTCTTT. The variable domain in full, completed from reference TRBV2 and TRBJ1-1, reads EPEVTQTPSHQVTQMGQEVILRCVPISNHLYFYWYRQILGQKVEFLVSFYNNEISEKSEIFDDQFSVERPDGSNFTLKIRSTKLEDSAMYFCASLSQGEAFFGQGTRLTVV.

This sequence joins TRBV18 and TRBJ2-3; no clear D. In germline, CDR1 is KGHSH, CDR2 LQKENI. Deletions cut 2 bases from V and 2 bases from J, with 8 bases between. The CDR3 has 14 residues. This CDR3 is CASSPNYFTDTQYF. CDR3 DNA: TGTGCCAGCTCACCAAACTATTTCACAGATACGCAGTATTTT.

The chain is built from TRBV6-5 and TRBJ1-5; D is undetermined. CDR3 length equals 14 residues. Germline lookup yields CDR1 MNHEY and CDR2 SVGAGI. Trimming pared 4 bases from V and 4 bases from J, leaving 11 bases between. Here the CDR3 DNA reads TGTGCCAGCAGTTCCTCAGTGGCTAATCAGCCCCAGCATTTT. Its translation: CASSSSVANQPQHF.

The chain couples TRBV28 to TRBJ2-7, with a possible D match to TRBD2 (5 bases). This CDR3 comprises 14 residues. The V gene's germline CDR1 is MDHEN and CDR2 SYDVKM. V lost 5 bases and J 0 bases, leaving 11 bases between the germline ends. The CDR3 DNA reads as TGTGCCAGCAGTCTCATGGGGAGCTCCTACGAGCAGTACTTC. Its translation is CASSLMGSSYEQYF. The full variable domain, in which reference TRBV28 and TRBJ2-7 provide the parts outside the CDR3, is DVKVTQSSRYLVKRTGEKVFLECVQDMDHENMFWYRQDPGLGLRLIYFSYDVKMKEKGDIPEGYSVSREKKERFSLILESASTNQTSMYLCASSLMGSSYEQYFGPGTRLTVT.

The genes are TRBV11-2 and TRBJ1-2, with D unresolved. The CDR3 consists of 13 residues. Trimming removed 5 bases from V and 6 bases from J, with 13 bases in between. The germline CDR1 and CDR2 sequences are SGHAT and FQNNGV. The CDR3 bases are TGTGCCAGCAGCCCCGCCGGTAGCGATGGCTACACCTTC. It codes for CASSPAGSDGYTF.

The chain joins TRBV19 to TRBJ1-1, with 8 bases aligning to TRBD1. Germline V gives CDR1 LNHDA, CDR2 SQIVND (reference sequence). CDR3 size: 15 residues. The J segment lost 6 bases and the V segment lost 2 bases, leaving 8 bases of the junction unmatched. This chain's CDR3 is CASSISPQGVPEAFF. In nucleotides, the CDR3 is TGTGCCAGTAGTATATCCCCACAGGGGGTCCCTGAAGCTTTCTTT.

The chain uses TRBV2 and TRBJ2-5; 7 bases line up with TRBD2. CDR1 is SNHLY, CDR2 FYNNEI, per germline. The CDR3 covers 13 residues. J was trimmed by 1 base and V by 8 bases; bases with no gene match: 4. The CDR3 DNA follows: TGTGCCAGCCAAGCGGGGTCCCAAGAGACCCAGTACTTC. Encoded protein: CASQAGSQETQYF.

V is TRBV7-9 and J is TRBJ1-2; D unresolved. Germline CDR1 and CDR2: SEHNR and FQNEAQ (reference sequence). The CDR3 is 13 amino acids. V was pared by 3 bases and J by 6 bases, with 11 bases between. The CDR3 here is CASSFGEVHGYTF. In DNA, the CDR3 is TGTGCCAGCAGCTTCGGGGAAGTCCATGGCTACACCTTC.

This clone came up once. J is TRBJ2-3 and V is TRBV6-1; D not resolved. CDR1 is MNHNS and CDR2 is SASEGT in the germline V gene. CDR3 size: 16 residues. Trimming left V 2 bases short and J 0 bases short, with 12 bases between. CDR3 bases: TGTGCCAGCAGTGAAATTTCGCGCCTAAGCACAGATACGCAGTATTTT. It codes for CASSEISRLSTDTQYF.